These T cell receptor beta chains were read from a single sample in a study of T cell responses to AZD1222 COVID-19 vaccine. The assay was immunoSEQ multiplex PCR, and TCRdb's table has in-frame clones only and misses some. The sample has approximately 100,000 clones, approximately 84% seen once. The sample was peripheral blood, taken on day 0 of AZD1222 vaccination. Every receptor here comes from an adult in good health. The CDR3 runs from the conserved cysteine through the conserved F or W. Fields, in order: V gene, CDR3 length, D gene, clone size, J gene, CDR3 protein, CDR3 DNA. A D gene is named only where the DNA matches it firmly. Clone size is stated in some rows and not others, as once, few, many or a class when expanded.

v_call: TRBV18; cdr3_length: 15; d_call: TRBD1; clone_size: once; j_call: TRBJ1-5; cdr3_aa: CASSLRDSSNQPQHF; cdr3_nt: TGTGCCAGCTCACTGCGGGACAGCAGCAATCAGCCCCAGCATTTT
v_call: TRBV27; cdr3_length: 13; d_call: .; clone_size: once; j_call: TRBJ1-5; cdr3_aa: CASSFQSNQPQHF; cdr3_nt: TGTGCCAGCAGTTTCCAAAGCAATCAGCCCCAGCATTTT
v_call: TRBV7-2; cdr3_length: 18; d_call: TRBD1; clone_size: .; j_call: TRBJ1-2; cdr3_aa: CASSLGATGLGGGGGYTF; cdr3_nt: TGTGCCAGCAGCTTAGGGGCAACAGGGTTAGGAGGGGGCGGTGGCTACACCTTC
v_call: TRBV9; cdr3_length: 14; d_call: .; clone_size: .; j_call: TRBJ1-1; cdr3_aa: CASSAHREWTEAFF; cdr3_nt: TGTGCCAGCAGCGCCCACAGGGAGTGGACTGAAGCTTTCTTT
v_call: TRBV3-1/TRBV3-2; cdr3_length: 14; d_call: .; clone_size: .; j_call: TRBJ2-5; cdr3_aa: CASSQGTIQETQYF; cdr3_nt: TGTGCCAGCAGCCAAGGGACAATCCAAGAGACCCAGTACTTC
v_call: TRBV5-4; cdr3_length: 13; d_call: .; clone_size: .; j_call: TRBJ1-2; cdr3_aa: CASSLGGKFGYTF; cdr3_nt: TGTGCCAGCAGCTTGGGGGGGAAGTTTGGCTACACCTTC
v_call: TRBV7-2; cdr3_length: 15; d_call: TRBD1; clone_size: .; j_call: TRBJ2-2; cdr3_aa: CASSSRDRNTGELFF; cdr3_nt: TGTGCCAGCAGCTCACGGGACAGGAACACCGGGGAGCTGTTTTTT
v_call: TRBV25-1; cdr3_length: 14; d_call: .; clone_size: .; j_call: TRBJ2-7; cdr3_aa: CASSELGGIYEQYF; cdr3_nt: TGTGCCAGCAGTGAATTAGGGGGGATCTACGAGCAGTACTTC
v_call: TRBV6-1; cdr3_length: 15; d_call: .; clone_size: once; j_call: TRBJ1-4; cdr3_aa: CASSDPVAENEKLFF; cdr3_nt: TGTGCCAGCAGTGATCCAGTTGCTGAGAATGAAAAACTGTTTTTT
v_call: TRBV6-5; cdr3_length: 12; d_call: .; clone_size: .; j_call: TRBJ1-2; cdr3_aa: CASSYPGHPYTF; cdr3_nt: TGTGCCAGCAGTTATCCGGGACATCCCTACACCTTC
v_call: TRBV7-2; cdr3_length: 16; d_call: .; clone_size: .; j_call: TRBJ1-4; cdr3_aa: CASSLAGQGTFEKLFF; cdr3_nt: TGTGCCAGCAGCTTAGCGGGGCAGGGGACTTTTGAAAAACTGTTTTTT
v_call: TRBV19; cdr3_length: 13; d_call: .; clone_size: .; j_call: TRBJ2-1; cdr3_aa: CASSTTGTQNQFF; cdr3_nt: TGTGCCAGTAGTACAACCGGGACACAAAACCAGTTCTTC
v_call: TRBV7-3; cdr3_length: 17; d_call: TRBD2; clone_size: .; j_call: TRBJ2-3; cdr3_aa: CASSLMGTSGSADTQYF; cdr3_nt: TGTGCCAGCAGCTTAATGGGGACTAGCGGGAGTGCAGATACGCAGTATTTT
v_call: TRBV5-1; cdr3_length: 16; d_call: .; clone_size: .; j_call: TRBJ2-2; cdr3_aa: CASSLDLGPDTGELFF; cdr3_nt: TGCGCCAGCAGCTTGGACCTCGGACCCGACACCGGGGAGCTGTTTTTT
v_call: TRBV6-1; cdr3_length: 14; d_call: .; clone_size: few; j_call: TRBJ1-2; cdr3_aa: CASSEARQEYGYTF; cdr3_nt: TGTGCCAGCAGTGAAGCGCGACAGGAATATGGCTACACCTTC
v_call: TRBV23-1; cdr3_length: 15; d_call: TRBD2; clone_size: once; j_call: TRBJ2-1; cdr3_aa: CASKRLAGARDEQFF; cdr3_nt: TGCGCCAGCAAAAGACTAGCGGGAGCCCGGGATGAGCAGTTCTTC
v_call: TRBV4-1; cdr3_length: 14; d_call: .; clone_size: .; j_call: TRBJ2-7; cdr3_aa: CASSQTGPPTTQYF; cdr3_nt: TGCGCCAGCAGCCAAACAGGGCCCCCTACGACGCAGTACTTC
v_call: TRBV4-1; cdr3_length: 16; d_call: .; clone_size: once; j_call: TRBJ1-5; cdr3_aa: CASSQVLGAGNQPQHF; cdr3_nt: TGCGCCAGCAGCCAAGTTTTGGGGGCGGGCAATCAGCCCCAGCATTTT
v_call: TRBV19; cdr3_length: 15; d_call: .; clone_size: .; j_call: TRBJ2-2; cdr3_aa: CASSKGSTNTGELFF; cdr3_nt: TGTGCCAGTAGTAAGGGTAGCACCAACACCGGGGAGCTGTTTTTT
v_call: TRBV23-1; cdr3_length: 15; d_call: .; clone_size: .; j_call: TRBJ2-7; cdr3_aa: CASSRKDREGYEQYF; cdr3_nt: TGCGCCAGCAGTCGAAAGGACAGGGAGGGCTACGAGCAGTACTTC
v_call: TRBV6-5; cdr3_length: 13; d_call: .; clone_size: .; j_call: TRBJ2-5; cdr3_aa: CASRSSGRETQYF; cdr3_nt: TGTGCCAGCAGAAGTAGTGGGCGGGAGACCCAGTACTTC
v_call: TRBV28; cdr3_length: 13; d_call: .; clone_size: .; j_call: TRBJ2-7; cdr3_aa: CASSLLLRPEQYF; cdr3_nt: TGTGCCAGCAGTTTACTTCTTCGACCCGAGCAGTACTTC
v_call: TRBV10-1; cdr3_length: 14; d_call: .; clone_size: .; j_call: TRBJ1-4; cdr3_aa: CASSESGGGEKLFF; cdr3_nt: TGCGCCAGCAGTGAGTCTGGGGGCGGCGAAAAACTGTTTTTT
v_call: TRBV5-6; cdr3_length: 16; d_call: TRBD1; clone_size: .; j_call: TRBJ1-5; cdr3_aa: CASSTRQGMSNQPQHF; cdr3_nt: TGTGCCAGCAGCACCAGACAGGGGATGAGCAATCAGCCCCAGCATTTT
v_call: TRBV7-2; cdr3_length: 18; d_call: TRBD2; clone_size: .; j_call: TRBJ2-1; cdr3_aa: CASSLYLGLAGAGSEQFF; cdr3_nt: TGTGCCAGCAGCTTATATTTGGGACTAGCGGGAGCCGGTAGTGAGCAGTTCTTC
v_call: TRBV7-2; cdr3_length: 14; d_call: .; clone_size: .; j_call: TRBJ2-5; cdr3_aa: CASSPRDYQETQYF; cdr3_nt: TGTGCCAGCAGCCCAAGGGACTACCAAGAGACCCAGTACTTC
v_call: TRBV3-1/TRBV3-2; cdr3_length: 13; d_call: .; clone_size: .; j_call: TRBJ1-2; cdr3_aa: CASSQVQGNGYTF; cdr3_nt: TGTGCCAGCAGCCAAGTACAAGGGAATGGCTACACCTTC
v_call: TRBV7-9; cdr3_length: 13; d_call: .; clone_size: .; j_call: TRBJ1-6; cdr3_aa: CASSLYLNSPLHF; cdr3_nt: TGTGCCAGCAGCTTATACCTAAATTCACCCCTCCACTTT
v_call: TRBV30; cdr3_length: 13; d_call: .; clone_size: .; j_call: TRBJ1-2; cdr3_aa: CAWRGRESYGYTF; cdr3_nt: TGTGCCTGGAGGGGGAGAGAGTCGTATGGCTACACCTTC
v_call: TRBV28; cdr3_length: 15; d_call: TRBD2; clone_size: .; j_call: TRBJ2-1; cdr3_aa: CASNRVAGGANEQFF; cdr3_nt: TGTGCCAGCAATAGAGTAGCGGGAGGCGCTAATGAGCAGTTCTTC
v_call: TRBV27; cdr3_length: 13; d_call: .; clone_size: .; j_call: TRBJ1-2; cdr3_aa: CASSGRTNYGYTF; cdr3_nt: TGTGCCAGCAGTGGCAGAACTAACTATGGCTACACCTTC
v_call: TRBV5-5; cdr3_length: 16; d_call: .; clone_size: many; j_call: TRBJ2-5; cdr3_aa: CASSLTSRDSRETQYF; cdr3_nt: TGTGCCAGCAGCTTGACTTCGAGGGACTCGCGGGAGACCCAGTACTTC
v_call: TRBV5-8; cdr3_length: 17; d_call: .; clone_size: .; j_call: TRBJ2-1; cdr3_aa: CASSSNGLDLSYNEQFF; cdr3_nt: TGTGCCAGCAGCTCAAATGGACTCGACCTCTCCTACAATGAGCAGTTCTTC
v_call: TRBV6-5; cdr3_length: 15; d_call: TRBD2; clone_size: .; j_call: TRBJ2-3; cdr3_aa: CASSLIAGGTDTQYF; cdr3_nt: TGTGCCAGCAGTCTCATAGCGGGAGGGACAGATACGCAGTATTTT
v_call: TRBV2; cdr3_length: 15; d_call: TRBD2; clone_size: .; j_call: TRBJ2-3; cdr3_aa: CASSEGLAGTDTQYF; cdr3_nt: TGTGCCAGCAGTGAAGGACTAGCGGGTACAGATACGCAGTATTTT
v_call: TRBV6-5; cdr3_length: 14; d_call: TRBD2; clone_size: .; j_call: TRBJ2-7; cdr3_aa: CASTRLAGGYEQYF; cdr3_nt: TGTGCCAGCACCAGACTAGCGGGGGGGTACGAGCAGTACTTC
v_call: TRBV20-1; cdr3_length: 13; d_call: .; clone_size: few; j_call: TRBJ1-1; cdr3_aa: CSASGPMGIEAFF; cdr3_nt: TGCAGTGCTAGTGGGCCAATGGGCATTGAAGCTTTCTTT
v_call: TRBV5-4; cdr3_length: 13; d_call: .; clone_size: .; j_call: TRBJ2-5; cdr3_aa: CASSSTTDQTQYF; cdr3_nt: TGTGCCAGCAGCTCGACCACCGATCAGACCCAGTACTTC
v_call: TRBV4-1; cdr3_length: 14; d_call: .; clone_size: once; j_call: TRBJ2-7; cdr3_aa: CASSPFHSGIEQYF; cdr3_nt: TGCGCCAGCAGCCCCTTTCATAGCGGTATCGAGCAGTACTTC
v_call: TRBV11-2; cdr3_length: 17; d_call: .; clone_size: .; j_call: TRBJ2-7; cdr3_aa: CASSPTKGRAPSYEQYF; cdr3_nt: TGTGCCAGCAGCCCAACCAAGGGCAGAGCCCCCTCCTACGAGCAGTACTTC
v_call: TRBV12-2; cdr3_length: 18; d_call: .; clone_size: .; j_call: TRBJ1-1; cdr3_aa: CASRSTTDRAGMNTEAFF; cdr3_nt: TGTGCAAGTCGCTCTACTACGGACAGGGCAGGGATGAACACTGAAGCTTTCTTT
v_call: TRBV5-4; cdr3_length: 14; d_call: TRBD1; clone_size: .; j_call: TRBJ2-3; cdr3_aa: CASSMDRGRDTQYF; cdr3_nt: TGTGCCAGCAGCATGGACAGGGGGCGGGATACGCAGTATTTT
v_call: TRBV5-5; cdr3_length: 15; d_call: .; clone_size: .; j_call: TRBJ2-1; cdr3_aa: CASSLGGSSHNEQFF; cdr3_nt: TGTGCCAGCAGCTTGGGTGGGAGTTCCCACAATGAGCAGTTCTTC
v_call: TRBV19; cdr3_length: 15; d_call: TRBD1; clone_size: .; j_call: TRBJ1-6; cdr3_aa: CASSIRQGANSPLHF; cdr3_nt: TGTGCCAGTAGTATACGCCAGGGGGCCAATTCACCCCTCCACTTT
v_call: TRBV6-1; cdr3_length: 16; d_call: TRBD1; clone_size: .; j_call: TRBJ1-6; cdr3_aa: CASSVNRGLGNSPLHF; cdr3_nt: TGTGCCAGCAGTGTTAACAGGGGATTGGGTAATTCACCCCTCCACTTT
v_call: TRBV12-3/TRBV12-4; cdr3_length: 13; d_call: .; clone_size: .; j_call: TRBJ1-1; cdr3_aa: CASSWGPNTEAFF; cdr3_nt: TGTGCCAGCAGTTGGGGGCCAAACACTGAAGCTTTCTTT
v_call: TRBV5-4; cdr3_length: 13; d_call: .; clone_size: few; j_call: TRBJ2-1; cdr3_aa: CASSLQGYNEQFF; cdr3_nt: TGTGCCAGCAGCTTGCAGGGCTACAATGAGCAGTTCTTC
v_call: TRBV7-6; cdr3_length: 16; d_call: .; clone_size: .; j_call: TRBJ1-3; cdr3_aa: CASSPGWETTGNTIYF; cdr3_nt: TGTGCCAGCAGCCCTGGTTGGGAGACTACTGGAAACACCATATATTTT
v_call: TRBV18; cdr3_length: 16; d_call: .; clone_size: .; j_call: TRBJ1-3; cdr3_aa: CASSASSGRSGNTIYF; cdr3_nt: TGTGCCAGCTCAGCCTCCTCAGGGCGCTCTGGAAACACCATATATTTT
v_call: TRBV15; cdr3_length: 15; d_call: TRBD2; clone_size: .; j_call: TRBJ2-1; cdr3_aa: CATSRGSSGRNEQFF; cdr3_nt: TGTGCCACCAGCAGAGGTAGTAGCGGGAGGAATGAGCAGTTCTTC
v_call: TRBV12-3/TRBV12-4; cdr3_length: 13; d_call: .; clone_size: .; j_call: TRBJ1-4; cdr3_aa: CASSPASNEKLFF; cdr3_nt: TGTGCCAGCAGCCCCGCATCTAATGAAAAACTGTTTTTT
v_call: TRBV25-1; cdr3_length: 12; d_call: TRBD1; clone_size: .; j_call: TRBJ1-2; cdr3_aa: CASNIGTGAYTF; cdr3_nt: TGTGCCAGCAACATAGGGACAGGGGCCTACACCTTC
v_call: TRBV27; cdr3_length: 16; d_call: TRBD2; clone_size: once; j_call: TRBJ2-5; cdr3_aa: CASSSWTSGRWETQYF; cdr3_nt: TGTGCCAGCAGTTCCTGGACTAGCGGGAGATGGGAGACCCAGTACTTC
v_call: TRBV2; cdr3_length: 10; d_call: .; clone_size: .; j_call: TRBJ2-7; cdr3_aa: CASSVYEQYF; cdr3_nt: TGTGCCAGCAGTGTGTACGAGCAGTACTTC
v_call: TRBV29-1; cdr3_length: 14; d_call: TRBD1; clone_size: .; j_call: TRBJ1-1; cdr3_aa: CSVDVQGTNTEAFF; cdr3_nt: TGCAGCGTCGACGTACAGGGGACGAACACTGAAGCTTTCTTT
v_call: TRBV27; cdr3_length: 15; d_call: TRBD2; clone_size: .; j_call: TRBJ2-2; cdr3_aa: CASSFGLVYTGELFF; cdr3_nt: TGTGCCAGCAGTTTTGGACTAGTCTACACCGGGGAGCTGTTTTTT
v_call: TRBV19; cdr3_length: 14; d_call: .; clone_size: few; j_call: TRBJ1-1; cdr3_aa: CASSDSPRRFEAFF; cdr3_nt: TGTGCCAGTAGTGACTCCCCGCGGAGATTTGAAGCTTTCTTT
v_call: TRBV3-1/TRBV3-2; cdr3_length: 14; d_call: .; clone_size: .; j_call: TRBJ2-2; cdr3_aa: CASSQAGGVGELFF; cdr3_nt: TGTGCCAGCAGCCAAGCTGGCGGGGTCGGGGAGCTGTTTTTT